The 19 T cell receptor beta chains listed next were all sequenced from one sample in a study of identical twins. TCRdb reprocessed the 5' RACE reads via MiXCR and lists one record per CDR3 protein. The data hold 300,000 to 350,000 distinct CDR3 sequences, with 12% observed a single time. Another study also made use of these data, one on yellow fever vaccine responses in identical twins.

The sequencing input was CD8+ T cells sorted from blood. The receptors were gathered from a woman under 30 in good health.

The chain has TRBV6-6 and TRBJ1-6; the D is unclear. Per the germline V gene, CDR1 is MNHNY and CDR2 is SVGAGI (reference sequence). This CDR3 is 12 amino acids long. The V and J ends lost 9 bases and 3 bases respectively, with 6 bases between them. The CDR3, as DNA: TGTGCCAGTGGTGACTATAATTCACCCCTCCACTTT. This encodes CASGDYNSPLHF.

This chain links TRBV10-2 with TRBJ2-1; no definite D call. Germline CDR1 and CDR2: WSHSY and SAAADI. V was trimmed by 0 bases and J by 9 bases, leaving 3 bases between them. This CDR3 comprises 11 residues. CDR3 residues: CASSESVEQFF. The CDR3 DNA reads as TGCGCCAGCAGTGAGTCCGTTGAGCAGTTCTTC.

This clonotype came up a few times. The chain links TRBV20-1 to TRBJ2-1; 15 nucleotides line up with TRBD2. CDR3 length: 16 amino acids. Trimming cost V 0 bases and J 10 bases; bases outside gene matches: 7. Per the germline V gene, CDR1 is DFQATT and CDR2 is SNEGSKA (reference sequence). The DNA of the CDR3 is TGCAGTGCTAGAGACCGGACTAGCGGGGGGGCAGTAGAGCAGTTCTTC. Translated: CSARDRTSGGAVEQFF.

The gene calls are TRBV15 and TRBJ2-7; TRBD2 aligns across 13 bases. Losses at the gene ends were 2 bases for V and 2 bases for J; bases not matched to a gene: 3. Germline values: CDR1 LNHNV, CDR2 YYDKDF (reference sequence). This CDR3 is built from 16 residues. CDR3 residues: CATSRTGTSGTYEQYF. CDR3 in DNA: TGTGCCACCAGCAGAACGGGGACTAGCGGGACCTACGAGCAGTACTTC. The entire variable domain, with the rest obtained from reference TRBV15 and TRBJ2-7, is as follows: DAMVIQNPRYQVTQFGKPVTLSCSQTLNHNVMYWYQQKSSQAPKLLFHYYDKDFNNEADTPDNFQSRRPNTSFCFLDIRSPGLGDTAMYLCATSRTGTSGTYEQYFGPGTRLTVT.

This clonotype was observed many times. The CDR3 region is CASSESGLRRTDTQYF. The CDR3 nucleotides are TGTGCCAGCAGTGAATCGGGACTACGGAGGACAGATACGCAGTATTTT. V gene TRBV2 combines with J gene TRBJ2-3; TRBD2 aligns across 7 bases. Germline values: CDR1 SNHLY, CDR2 FYNNEI. Germline trimming cut 2 bases from V and 3 bases from J; bases unmatched to any gene: 8. This CDR3 is built from 16 residues. The variable domain in full, with the rest retrieved from reference TRBV2 and TRBJ2-3, is EPEVTQTPSHQVTQMGQEVILRCVPISNHLYFYWYRQILGQKVEFLVSFYNNEISEKSEIFDDQFSVERPDGSNFTLKIRSTKLEDSAMYFCASSESGLRRTDTQYFGPGTRLTVL.

Written as DNA, the CDR3 is TGTGCCACCGCGGAGCGGGAGGGCCCGGAGACCCAGTACTTC. This gives the protein CATAEREGPETQYF. V gene TRBV2 combines with J gene TRBJ2-5; 10 positions match TRBD2. Trimming took 10 bases from V and 5 from J; bases not matched to a gene: 10. This CDR3 comprises 14 residues. Per the germline V gene, CDR1 is SNHLY and CDR2 is FYNNEI.

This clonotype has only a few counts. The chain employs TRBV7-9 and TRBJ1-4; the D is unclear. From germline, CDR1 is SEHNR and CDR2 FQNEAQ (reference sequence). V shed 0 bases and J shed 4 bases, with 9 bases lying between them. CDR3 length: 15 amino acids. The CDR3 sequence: CASSLATVLNEKLFF. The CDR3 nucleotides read TGTGCCAGCAGCTTAGCAACAGTTCTTAATGAAAAACTGTTTTTT.

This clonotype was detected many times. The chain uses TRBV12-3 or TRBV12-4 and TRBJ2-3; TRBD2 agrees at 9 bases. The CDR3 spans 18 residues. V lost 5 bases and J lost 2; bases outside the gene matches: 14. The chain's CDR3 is CASSPLLVGGGATDTQYF. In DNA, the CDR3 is TGTGCCAGCAGTCCCCTCCTGGTAGGCGGGGGGGCCACAGATACGCAGTATTTT.

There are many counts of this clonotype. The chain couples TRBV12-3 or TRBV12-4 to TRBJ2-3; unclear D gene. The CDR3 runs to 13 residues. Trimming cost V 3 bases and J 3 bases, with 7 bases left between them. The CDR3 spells CASSFASTDTQYF. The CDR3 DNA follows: TGTGCCAGCAGTTTCGCGTCGACAGATACGCAGTATTTT.

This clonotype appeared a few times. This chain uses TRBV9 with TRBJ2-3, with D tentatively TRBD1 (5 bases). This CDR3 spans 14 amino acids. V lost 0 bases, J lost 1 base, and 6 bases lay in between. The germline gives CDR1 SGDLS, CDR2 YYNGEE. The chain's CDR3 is CASSVVQGTDTQYF. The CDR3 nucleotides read TGTGCCAGCAGCGTAGTACAGGGCACAGATACGCAGTATTTT.

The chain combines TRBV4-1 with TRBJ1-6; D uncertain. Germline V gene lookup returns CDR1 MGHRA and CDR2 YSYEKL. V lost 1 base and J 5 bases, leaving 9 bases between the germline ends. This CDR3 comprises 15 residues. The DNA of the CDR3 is TGCGCCAGCAGCCAAGCGACACGTGATAATTCACCCCTCCACTTT. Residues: CASSQATRDNSPLHF.

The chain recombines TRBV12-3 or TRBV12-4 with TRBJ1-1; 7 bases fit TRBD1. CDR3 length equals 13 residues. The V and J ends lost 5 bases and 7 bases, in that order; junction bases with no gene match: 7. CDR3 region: CASSAGTVGEAFF. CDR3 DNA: TGTGCCAGCAGTGCCGGGACAGTCGGTGAAGCTTTCTTT.

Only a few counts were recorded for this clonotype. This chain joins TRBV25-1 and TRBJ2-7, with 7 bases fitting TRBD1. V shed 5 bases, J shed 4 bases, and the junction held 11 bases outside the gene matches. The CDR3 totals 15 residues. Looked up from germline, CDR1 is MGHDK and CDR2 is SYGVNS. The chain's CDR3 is CASSSSRQGVYEQYF. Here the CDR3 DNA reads TGTGCCAGCAGTTCCTCCCGGCAGGGGGTATACGAGCAGTACTTC.

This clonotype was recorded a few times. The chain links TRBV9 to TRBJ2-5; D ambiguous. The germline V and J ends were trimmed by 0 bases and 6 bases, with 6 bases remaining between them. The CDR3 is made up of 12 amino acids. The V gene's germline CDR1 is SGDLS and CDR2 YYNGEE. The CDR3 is CASSVGDQTQYF. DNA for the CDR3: TGTGCCAGCAGCGTAGGTGATCAGACCCAGTACTTC.

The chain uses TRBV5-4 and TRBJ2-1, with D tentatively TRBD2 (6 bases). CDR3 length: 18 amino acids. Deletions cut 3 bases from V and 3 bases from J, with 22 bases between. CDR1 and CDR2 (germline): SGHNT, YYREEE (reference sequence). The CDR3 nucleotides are TGTGCCAGCAGCTCATTGGGTATGTCCGGGACTGGCTACAATGAGCAGTTCTTC. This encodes CASSSLGMSGTGYNEQFF.

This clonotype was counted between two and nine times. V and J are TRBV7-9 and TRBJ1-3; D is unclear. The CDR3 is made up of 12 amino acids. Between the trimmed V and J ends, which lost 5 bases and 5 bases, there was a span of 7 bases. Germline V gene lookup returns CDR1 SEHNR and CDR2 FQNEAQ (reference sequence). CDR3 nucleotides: TGTGCCAGCAGCCAGCCTCGAAACACCATATATTTT. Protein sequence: CASSQPRNTIYF.

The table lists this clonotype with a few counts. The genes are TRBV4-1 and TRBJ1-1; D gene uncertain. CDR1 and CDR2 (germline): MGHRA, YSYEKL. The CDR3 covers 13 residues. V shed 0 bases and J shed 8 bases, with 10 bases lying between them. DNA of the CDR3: TGCGCCAGCAGCCAAGATGGACGGAACGAAGCTTTCTTT. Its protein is CASSQDGRNEAFF.

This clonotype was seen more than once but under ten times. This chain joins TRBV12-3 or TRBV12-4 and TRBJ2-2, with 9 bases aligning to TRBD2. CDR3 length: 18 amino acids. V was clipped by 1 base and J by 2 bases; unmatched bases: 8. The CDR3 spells CASSLDRASGENTGELFF. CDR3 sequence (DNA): TGTGCCAGCAGTTTAGATCGGGCTAGCGGGGAAAACACCGGGGAGCTGTTTTTT.

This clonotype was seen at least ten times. The CDR3 DNA reads TGTGCCAGCAGTCGAGGTGGAGGCGCAGATACGCAGTATTTT. Protein sequence: CASSRGGGADTQYF. V usage is TRBV12-3 or TRBV12-4 and J usage is TRBJ2-3, with D possibly matching TRBD2 (5 bases). The length of the CDR3 is 14 residues. With 5 bases removed from V and 4 bases from J, the gap between germline ends came to 13 bases.